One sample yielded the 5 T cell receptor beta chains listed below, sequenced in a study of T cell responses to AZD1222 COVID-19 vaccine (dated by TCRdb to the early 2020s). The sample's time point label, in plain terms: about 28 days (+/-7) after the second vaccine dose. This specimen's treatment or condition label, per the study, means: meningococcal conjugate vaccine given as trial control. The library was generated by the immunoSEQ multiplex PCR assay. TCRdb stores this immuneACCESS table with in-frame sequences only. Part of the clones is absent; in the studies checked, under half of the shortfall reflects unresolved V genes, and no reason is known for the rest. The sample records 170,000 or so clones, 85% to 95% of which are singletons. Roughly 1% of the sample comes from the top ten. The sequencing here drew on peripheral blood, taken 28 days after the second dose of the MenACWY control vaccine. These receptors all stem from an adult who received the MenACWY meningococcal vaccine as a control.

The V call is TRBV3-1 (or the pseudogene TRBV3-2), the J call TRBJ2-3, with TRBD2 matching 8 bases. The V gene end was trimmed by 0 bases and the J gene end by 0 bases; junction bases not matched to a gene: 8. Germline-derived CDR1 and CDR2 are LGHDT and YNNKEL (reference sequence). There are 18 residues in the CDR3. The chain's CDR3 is CASSQDISRGASTDTQYF. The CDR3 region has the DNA TGTGCCAGCAGCCAAGATATCTCGCGGGGGGCTAGCACAGATACGCAGTATTTT.

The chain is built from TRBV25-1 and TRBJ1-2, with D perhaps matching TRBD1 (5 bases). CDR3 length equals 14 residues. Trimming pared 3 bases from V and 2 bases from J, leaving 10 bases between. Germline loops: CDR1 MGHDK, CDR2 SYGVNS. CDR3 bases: TGTGCCAGCAGTGATAGGGGTTTGAACTATGGCTACACCTTC. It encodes CASSDRGLNYGYTF.

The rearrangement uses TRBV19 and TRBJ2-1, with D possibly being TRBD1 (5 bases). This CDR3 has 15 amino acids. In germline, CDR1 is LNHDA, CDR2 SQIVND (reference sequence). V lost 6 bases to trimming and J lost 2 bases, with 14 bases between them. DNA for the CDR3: TGTGCCAGTAGAAGAGACTTGGACACCTACAATGAGCAGTTCTTC. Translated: CASRRDLDTYNEQFF.

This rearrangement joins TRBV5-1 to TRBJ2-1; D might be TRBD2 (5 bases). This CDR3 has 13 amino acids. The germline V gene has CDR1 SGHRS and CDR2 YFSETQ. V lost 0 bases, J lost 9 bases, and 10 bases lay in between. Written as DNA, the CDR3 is TGCGCCAGCAGCTTGGCTCTTGAGGGTGAGCAGTTCTTC. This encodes CASSLALEGEQFF.

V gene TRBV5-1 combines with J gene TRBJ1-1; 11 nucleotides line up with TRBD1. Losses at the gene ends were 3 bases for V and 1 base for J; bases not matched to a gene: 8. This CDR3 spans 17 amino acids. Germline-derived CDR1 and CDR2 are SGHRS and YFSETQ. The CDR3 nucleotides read TGCGCCAGCAGCTCCTTTGGACAGGGGGCTACGAACACTGAAGCTTTCTTT. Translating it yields CASSSFGQGATNTEAFF.